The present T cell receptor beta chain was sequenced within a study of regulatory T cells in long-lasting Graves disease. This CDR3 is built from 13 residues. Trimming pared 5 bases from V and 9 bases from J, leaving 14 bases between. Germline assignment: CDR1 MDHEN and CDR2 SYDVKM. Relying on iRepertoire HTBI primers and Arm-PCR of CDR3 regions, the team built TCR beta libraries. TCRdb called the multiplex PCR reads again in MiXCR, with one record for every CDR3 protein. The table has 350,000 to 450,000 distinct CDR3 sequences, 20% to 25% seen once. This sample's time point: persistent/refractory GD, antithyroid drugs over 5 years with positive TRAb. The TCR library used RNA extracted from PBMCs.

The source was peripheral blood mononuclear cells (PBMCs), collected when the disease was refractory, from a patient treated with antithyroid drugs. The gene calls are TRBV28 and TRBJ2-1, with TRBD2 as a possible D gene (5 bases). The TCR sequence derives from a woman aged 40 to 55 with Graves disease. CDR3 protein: CASSLSASREQFF. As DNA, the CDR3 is TGTGCCAGCAGTCTGAGCGCTAGCCGTGAGCAGTTCTTC.